A single sample is the source of the 30 T cell receptor beta chains below, sequenced in a study of beta chain features in type 1 diabetes. All of the isolated RNA was reverse transcribed, so expressed TCRB transcripts were sequenced. Libraries were prepared by immunoSEQ multiplex PCR; TCRdb keeps only in-frame clonotypes and omits some of them. Of about 700,000 clones listed, 13% are singletons. Antigens of these TCRs are unknown. Overall study findings and caveats: Among all four CD4+ subsets, Type 1 diabetes patients had TCRB CDR3s that were moderately but significantly shorter.

The sequenced sample consisted of naive CD4+ T cells from blood. These receptor sequences come from a man younger than 35 with type 1 diabetes.

CDR3 nucleotides: TGCAGCGTTGACTCGGTACCTGTCTACAATGAGCAGTTCTTC. Translated: CSVDSVPVYNEQFF. The V gene is TRBV29-1, the J gene TRBJ2-1; D ambiguous. CDR3 length equals 14 residues. Trimming removed 3 bases from V and 3 bases from J, with 12 bases in between. Germline loops: CDR1 SQVTM, CDR2 ANQGSEA.

V and J are TRBV29-1 and TRBJ2-7; possible D gene TRBD1, 5 bases. The germline V and J ends were trimmed by 7 bases and 0 bases, with 16 bases remaining between them. Germline V gene data show CDR1 as SQVTM and CDR2 as ANQGSEA. The CDR3 covers 14 residues. CDR3 amino acids: CSARRASSSYEQYF. The CDR3 coding sequence is TGCAGCGCCCGCAGGGCCTCGAGCTCCTACGAGCAGTACTTC.

This clone was counted a few times. The V call is TRBV7-9, the J call TRBJ1-5; D remains ambiguous. Germline V gives CDR1 SEHNR, CDR2 FQNEAQ (reference sequence). Between the trimmed V and J ends, which lost 1 base and 5 bases, there was a span of 9 bases. The CDR3 extends over 14 amino acids. In nucleotides, the CDR3 is TGTGCCAGCAGCTTAGGTACGGGATATCAGCCCCAGCATTTT. Translating gives CASSLGTGYQPQHF.

The rearrangement links TRBV5-6 to TRBJ2-2; tentatively, D is TRBD1 (5 bases). Germline V gives CDR1 SGHDT, CDR2 YYEEEE. The V gene lost 4 bases and the J gene lost 1 base, with 8 bases spanning the gap. The CDR3 is made up of 14 amino acids. DNA for the CDR3: TGTGCCAGCAGCACAACAGGGAACACCGGGGAGCTGTTTTTT. This gives the protein CASSTTGNTGELFF.

This clone was picked up a small number of times. This rearrangement joins TRBV9 to TRBJ2-3; 8 positions agree with TRBD1. V shed 3 bases and J 4 bases; nucleotides not matched to a gene: 13. Germline CDR1 SGDLS, CDR2 YYNGEE. This CDR3 has 17 residues. The CDR3 sequence: CASSAPREDRVSDTQYF. The CDR3 DNA reads TGTGCCAGCAGCGCCCCTAGGGAGGACAGGGTCTCAGATACGCAGTATTTT.

This rearrangement joins TRBV4-1 to TRBJ1-3; 7 bases map to TRBD1. V lost 5 bases and J lost 2; bases outside the gene matches: 9. This CDR3 spans 16 amino acids. Germline CDR1 reads MGHRA; CDR2 reads YSYEKL. The CDR3 region is CASSVGTTGTGNTIYF. For the CDR3, the DNA is TGCGCCAGCAGCGTAGGTACGACAGGGACTGGAAACACCATATATTTT.

This clone has more than one count but fewer than ten. V usage is TRBV18 and J usage is TRBJ2-5, with TRBD2 matching 11 bases. With V trimmed by 4 bases and J by 3 bases, 4 bases remained unmatched. This CDR3 has 15 amino acids. CDR1 is KGHSH, CDR2 LQKENI, per germline. CDR3 nucleotide sequence: TGTGCCAGCTCACGGACACTAGCGGGAGAAGAGACCCAGTACTTC. This gives the protein CASSRTLAGEETQYF. The full variable domain, rest sourced from reference TRBV18 and TRBJ2-5, is NAGVMQNPRHLVRRRGQEARLRCSPMKGHSHVYWYRQLPEEGLKFMVYLQKENIIDESGMPKERFSAEFPKEGPSILRIQQVVRGDSAAYFCASSRTLAGEETQYFGPGTRLLVL.

This clone was seen ten or more times. This chain joins TRBV30 and TRBJ1-1, with unresolved D. The ends were cut back, 5 bases at V and 4 bases at J, with 14 bases in the middle. The CDR3 covers 13 residues. Germline V lookup: CDR1 GTSNPN, CDR2 SVGIG (reference sequence). CDR3 sequence reads: CAWESRLGTEAFF. The CDR3 DNA reads TGTGCCTGGGAGTCCAGGTTAGGCACTGAAGCTTTCTTT.

This clone has more than one count but fewer than ten. V and J are TRBV28 and TRBJ1-1; D unclear. V lost 11 bases and J 1 base, leaving 8 bases between the germline ends. This CDR3 comprises 11 residues. The germline V gene encodes CDR1 MDHEN and CDR2 SYDVKM. CDR3 in amino acids: CAARGNTEAFF. The CDR3 nucleotides are TGTGCCGCGCGGGGGAACACTGAAGCTTTCTTT.

Only a few counts were recorded for this clone. The rearrangement uses TRBV28 and TRBJ2-7; no clear D gene. Germline-derived CDR1 and CDR2 are MDHEN and SYDVKM. The CDR3 is 13 amino acids. The V and J ends lost 8 bases and 6 bases respectively, with 17 bases between them. The DNA for the CDR3 is TGTGCCAGCCTAGGTGGTGGCGTCGGCGAGCAGTACTTC. This gives the protein CASLGGGVGEQYF.

The sample holds a few counts of this clone. This chain links TRBV30 with TRBJ1-6; a weak D match, TRBD1 (5 bases). Germline CDR1 GTSNPN, CDR2 SVGIG (reference sequence). There are 11 residues in the CDR3. V was pared by 5 bases and J by 6 bases, with 5 bases between. The CDR3 protein is CAWQGNSPLHF. The DNA of the CDR3 is TGTGCCTGGCAGGGTAATTCACCCCTCCACTTT.

The rearrangement links TRBV28 to TRBJ1-1, with 7 nucleotides matching TRBD1. This CDR3 is 13 amino acids long. The germline V gene encodes CDR1 MDHEN and CDR2 SYDVKM. V was pared by 8 bases and J by 5 bases, with 8 bases of the junction left unmatched. The CDR3 DNA follows: TGTGCCAGCTATAAGCAGGGGGAGACTGAAGCTTTCTTT. Protein product: CASYKQGETEAFF.

The chain carries TRBV19 and TRBJ1-6, with D maybe TRBD1 (6 bases). Trimming removed 6 bases at V and 3 bases at J, with 9 bases between. Germline CDR1 and CDR2: LNHDA and SQIVND (reference sequence). The CDR3 covers 14 residues. CDR3: CASRRQDYNSPLHF. CDR3 in DNA: TGTGCCAGTAGGAGACAGGACTATAATTCACCCCTCCACTTT.

This clone showed up just a few times. This sequence joins TRBV10-1 and TRBJ1-5, with D tentatively TRBD1 (6 bases). This CDR3 has 12 residues. CDR1 is WNHNN, CDR2 SYGVQD, per germline (reference sequence). V lost 11 bases to trimming and J lost 6 bases, with 14 bases between them. CDR3 sequence (DNA): TGCGCCCGCTACAGGGTTGGTCAGCCCCAGCATTTT. Encoded protein: CARYRVGQPQHF.

This clone was counted a few times. The chain has TRBV7-9 and TRBJ1-3, with TRBD1 matching 8 bases. The germline gives CDR1 SEHNR, CDR2 FQNEAQ (reference sequence). CDR3 size: 17 residues. J lost 0 bases, V lost 5 bases, and 9 bases had no gene match. The CDR3 protein is CASSAGQARSSGNTIYF. CDR3 sequence (DNA): TGTGCCAGCAGCGCGGGACAGGCCCGTAGCTCTGGAAACACCATATATTTT. Variable domain in full (rest from reference TRBV7-9 and TRBJ1-3): DTGVSQNPRHKITKRGQNVTFRCDPISEHNRLYWYRQTLGQGPEFLTYFQNEAQLEKSRLLSDRFSAERPKGSFSTLEIQRTEQGDSAMYLCASSAGQARSSGNTIYFGEGSWLTVV.

The chain couples TRBV28 to TRBJ1-1; 9 bases map to TRBD1. Per the germline V gene, CDR1 is MDHEN and CDR2 is SYDVKM. The CDR3 runs 17 residues. The ends lost 5 bases at V and 0 bases at J; junction bases unmatched: 10. CDR3 bases: TGTGCCAGCAGTAGACCGGGACAGGGCGTTATGAACACTGAAGCTTTCTTT. It is translated as CASSRPGQGVMNTEAFF.

This clone occurred a few times. The chain joins TRBV2 to TRBJ1-2; 8 bases fit TRBD1. The germline gives CDR1 SNHLY, CDR2 FYNNEI. The CDR3 totals 14 residues. Trimming took 4 bases from V and 5 from J; bases not matched to a gene: 6. CDR3 sequence (DNA): TGTGCCAGCAGTGGACAGGGGCAAACATATGGCTACACCTTC. Translation gives CASSGQGQTYGYTF.

This clone has just a few counts. The chain employs TRBV18 and TRBJ1-1, with D hard to call. V gave up 4 bases and J gave up 1 base, with 10 bases separating them. The CDR3 loop spans 14 amino acids. Germline V gene lookup returns CDR1 KGHSH and CDR2 LQKENI. The CDR3 protein is CASSQTDKNTEAFF. The CDR3 DNA is TGTGCCAGCTCACAGACTGACAAGAACACTGAAGCTTTCTTT.

This chain uses TRBV6-1 with TRBJ1-1; D uncertain. Germline V gene sequence: CDR1 MNHNS, CDR2 SASEGT. The CDR3 spans 14 residues. Trimming took 4 bases from V and 5 from J, leaving 14 bases between them. CDR3 coding DNA: TGTGCCAGCAGTGGAGAGGACCAAGGGACTGAAGCTTTCTTT. The encoded protein is CASSGEDQGTEAFF.

With respect to this clone: A read error may account for a junction end that differs from germline. The rearrangement uses TRBV7-7 and TRBJ2-5; 7 nucleotides line up with TRBD2. There are 16 residues in the CDR3. Germline CDR1 is SSHAT and CDR2 is FNYEAQ (reference sequence). The CDR3 is CASSLEVGGTGETQYF. Written as DNA, the CDR3 is TGTGCTAGCAGCTTAGAGGTCGGGGGGACCGGAGAGACCCAGTACTTC.

This clone was seen only a few times. V is TRBV4-1 and J is TRBJ2-1; tentatively, D is TRBD1 or TRBD2 (6 bases each). CDR1 MGHRA and CDR2 YSYEKL come from the germline V gene. Deletions cut 0 bases from V and 6 bases from J, with 15 bases between. The CDR3 contains 16 residues. CDR3 loop: CASSQDRRGVANEQFF. The CDR3 coding sequence is TGCGCCAGCAGCCAAGACCGGAGGGGGGTGGCCAATGAGCAGTTCTTC.

The CDR3 here is CAWSVRAGAFGRPQYTQYF. DNA of the CDR3: TGTGCCTGGAGTGTCAGAGCGGGGGCTTTCGGACGTCCACAGTATACGCAGTATTTT. V is TRBV30 and J is TRBJ2-3; TRBD2 matches 8 bases. The germline V gene has CDR1 GTSNPN and CDR2 SVGIG (reference sequence). This CDR3 has 19 amino acids. Unmatched junction bases numbered 21, after V lost 0 bases and J lost 7 bases.

This sequence joins TRBV11-2 and TRBJ2-7; 7 nucleotides agree with TRBD1. The CDR3 extends over 14 amino acids. CDR1 SGHAT and CDR2 FQNNGV come from the germline V gene. Losses at the gene ends were 3 bases for V and 5 bases for J; bases not matched to a gene: 7. The CDR3 DNA reads as TGTGCCAGCAGCTTTGACAGGGCGGCAAACGAGCAGTACTTC. Amino acids: CASSFDRAANEQYF.

This rearrangement joins TRBV30 to TRBJ1-1, with no clear D. This CDR3 contains 11 residues. V shed 4 bases and J shed 10 bases, with 13 bases lying between them. Germline assignment: CDR1 GTSNPN and CDR2 SVGIG (reference sequence). CDR3 coding DNA: TGTGCCTGGAACACACTCTTAGGAGCTTTCTTT. Translated, it gives CAWNTLLGAFF.

The J gene is TRBJ1-2, the V gene TRBV7-8, with 7 nucleotides matching TRBD1. The trim removed 4 bases at V and 7 bases at J, leaving 9 bases unmatched. This CDR3 spans 14 amino acids. CDR1 and CDR2 from the germline V gene are SGHVS and FQNEAQ. CDR3 protein: CASSSGQAYGGYTF. As DNA, the CDR3 is TGTGCCAGCAGCTCCGGACAGGCCTACGGTGGCTACACCTTC.

V and J are TRBV19 and TRBJ1-5; TRBD1 matches at 11 bases. V trimming: 9 bases; J trimming: 5 bases; junction bases outside the gene matches: 3. CDR3 length: 13 residues. Germline V gene sequence: CDR1 LNHDA, CDR2 SQIVND (reference sequence). The CDR3 DNA follows: TGTGCCAGCCGGGACAGGGGGGATCAGCCCCAGCATTTT. It encodes CASRDRGDQPQHF.

This clone was observed a few times. This sequence joins TRBV28 and TRBJ1-6; 9 nucleotides agree with TRBD1. Germline V gene lookup returns CDR1 MDHEN and CDR2 SYDVKM. V was pared by 6 bases and J by 13 bases, with 10 bases of the junction left unmatched. The CDR3 runs to 14 residues. The chain's CDR3 is CASSPGQGFGPLHF. The CDR3 nucleotides are TGTGCCAGCAGCCCGGGACAGGGCTTCGGGCCCCTCCACTTT.

This clone was counted a few times. The rearrangement uses TRBV10-3 and TRBJ1-6; D gene ambiguous. V was trimmed by 10 bases and J by 10 bases, leaving 11 bases between them. Germline V gene lookup returns CDR1 ENHRY and CDR2 SYGVKD. This CDR3 has 11 residues. CDR3 in DNA: TGTGCCACCCAGGACCTATCACCCCTCCACTTT. It codes for CATQDLSPLHF.

In this sample, this clone turned up a few times. This CDR3 reads CAAGGEAFF. The CDR3, as DNA: TGTGCCGCTGGCGGGGAAGCTTTCTTT. This chain uses TRBV7-9 with TRBJ1-1; unclear D gene. V was clipped by 11 bases and J by 8 bases, with 9 bases between them. The CDR3 totals 9 residues. CDR1 is SEHNR, CDR2 FQNEAQ, per germline (reference sequence).

The chain carries TRBV7-2 and TRBJ2-1, with TRBD1 as a possible D gene (6 bases). The germline gives CDR1 SGHTA, CDR2 FQGNSA. The CDR3 totals 15 residues. V was shortened by 5 bases and J by 0 bases, with 11 bases between the two germline ends. This CDR3 is CASSTRGSSYNEQFF. DNA of the CDR3: TGTGCCAGCAGCACGAGGGGGAGCTCCTACAATGAGCAGTTCTTC.